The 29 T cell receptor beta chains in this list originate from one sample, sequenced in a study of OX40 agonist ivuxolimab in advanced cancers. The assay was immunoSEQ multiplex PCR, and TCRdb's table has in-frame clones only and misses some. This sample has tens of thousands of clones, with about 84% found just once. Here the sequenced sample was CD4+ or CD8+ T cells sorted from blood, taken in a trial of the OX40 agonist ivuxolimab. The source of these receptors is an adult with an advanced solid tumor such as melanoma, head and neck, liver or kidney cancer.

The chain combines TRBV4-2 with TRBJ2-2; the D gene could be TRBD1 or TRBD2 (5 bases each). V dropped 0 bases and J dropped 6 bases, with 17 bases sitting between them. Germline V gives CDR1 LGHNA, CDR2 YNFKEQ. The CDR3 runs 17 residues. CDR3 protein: CASSQDEGKGIAGELFF. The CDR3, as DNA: TGTGCCAGCAGCCAAGACGAGGGCAAGGGGATTGCCGGGGAGCTGTTTTTT.

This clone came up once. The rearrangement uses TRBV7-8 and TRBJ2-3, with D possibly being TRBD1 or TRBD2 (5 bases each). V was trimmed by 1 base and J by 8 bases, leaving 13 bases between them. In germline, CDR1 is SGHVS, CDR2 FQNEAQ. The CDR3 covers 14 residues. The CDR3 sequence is CASSLGGDRVTQYF. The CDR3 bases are TGTGCCAGCAGCTTAGGGGGAGACAGAGTTACGCAGTATTTT.

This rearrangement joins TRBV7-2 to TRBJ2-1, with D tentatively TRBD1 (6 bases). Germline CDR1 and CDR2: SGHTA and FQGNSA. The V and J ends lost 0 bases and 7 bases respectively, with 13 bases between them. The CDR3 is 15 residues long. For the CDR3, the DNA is TGTGCCAGCAGCTTAGCCGCGACAGGCAAAAATGAGCAGTTCTTC. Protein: CASSLAATGKNEQFF.

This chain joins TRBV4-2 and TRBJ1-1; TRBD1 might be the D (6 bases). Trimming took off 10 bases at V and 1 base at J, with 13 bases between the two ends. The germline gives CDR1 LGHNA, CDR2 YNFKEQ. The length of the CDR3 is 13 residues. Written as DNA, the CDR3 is TGTGCCACCCAGGGACAACAGAACACTGAAGCTTTCTTT. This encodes CATQGQQNTEAFF.

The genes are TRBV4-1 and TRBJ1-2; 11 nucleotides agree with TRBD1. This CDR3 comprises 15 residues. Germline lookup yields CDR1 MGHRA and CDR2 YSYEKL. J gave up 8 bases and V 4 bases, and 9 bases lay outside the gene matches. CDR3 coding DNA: TGCGCCAGCAGCCGGGCGGACAGGGGGCTGGGAGGCTACACCTTC. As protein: CASSRADRGLGGYTF.

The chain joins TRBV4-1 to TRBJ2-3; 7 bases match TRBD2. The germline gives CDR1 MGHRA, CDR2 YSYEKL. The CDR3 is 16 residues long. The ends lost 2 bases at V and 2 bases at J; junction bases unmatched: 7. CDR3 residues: CASSQQRGLLTDTQYF. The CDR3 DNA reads TGCGCCAGCAGCCAACAGCGGGGACTCCTCACAGATACGCAGTATTTT.

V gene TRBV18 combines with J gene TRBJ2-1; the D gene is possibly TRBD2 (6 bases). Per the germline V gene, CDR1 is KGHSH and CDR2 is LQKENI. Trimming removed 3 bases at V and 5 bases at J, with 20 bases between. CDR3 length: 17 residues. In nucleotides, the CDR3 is TGTGCCAGCTCACCCCGAGAAGTCCGGGACTCTGACAATGAGCAGTTCTTC. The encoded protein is CASSPREVRDSDNEQFF.

The CDR3 loop is CASRGILGTEAFF. The CDR3 DNA is TGTGCCAGTAGAGGCATTTTAGGCACTGAAGCTTTCTTT. V is TRBV19 and J is TRBJ1-1; D is ambiguous. Trimming took off 6 bases at V and 4 bases at J, with 12 bases between the two ends. The CDR3 loop spans 13 amino acids. The germline gives CDR1 LNHDA, CDR2 SQIVND (reference sequence).

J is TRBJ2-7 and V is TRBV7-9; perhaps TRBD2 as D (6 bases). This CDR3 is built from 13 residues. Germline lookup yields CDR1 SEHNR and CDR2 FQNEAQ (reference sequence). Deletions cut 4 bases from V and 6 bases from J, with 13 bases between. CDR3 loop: CASSSDYSPEQYF. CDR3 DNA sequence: TGTGCCAGCAGCTCGGACTATAGTCCCGAGCAGTACTTC.

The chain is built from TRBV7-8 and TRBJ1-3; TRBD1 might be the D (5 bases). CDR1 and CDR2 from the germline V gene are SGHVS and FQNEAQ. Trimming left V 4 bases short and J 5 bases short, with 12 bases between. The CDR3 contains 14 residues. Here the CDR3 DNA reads TGTGCCAGCAGCTGGGGACGTTATAGAAACACCATATATTTT. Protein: CASSWGRYRNTIYF.

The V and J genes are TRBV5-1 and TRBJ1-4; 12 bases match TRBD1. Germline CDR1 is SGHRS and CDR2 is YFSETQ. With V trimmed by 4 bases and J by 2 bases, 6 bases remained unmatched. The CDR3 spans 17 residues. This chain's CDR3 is CASSAGTGGPTNEKLFF. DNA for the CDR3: TGCGCCAGCAGCGCCGGGACAGGGGGCCCGACTAATGAAAAACTGTTTTTT.

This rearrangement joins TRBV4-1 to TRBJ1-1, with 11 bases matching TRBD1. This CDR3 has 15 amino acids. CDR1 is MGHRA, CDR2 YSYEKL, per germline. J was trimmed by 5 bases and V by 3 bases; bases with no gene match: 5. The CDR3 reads CASSQRDRGETEAFF. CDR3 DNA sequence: TGCGCCAGCAGCCAGAGGGACAGGGGGGAGACTGAAGCTTTCTTT.

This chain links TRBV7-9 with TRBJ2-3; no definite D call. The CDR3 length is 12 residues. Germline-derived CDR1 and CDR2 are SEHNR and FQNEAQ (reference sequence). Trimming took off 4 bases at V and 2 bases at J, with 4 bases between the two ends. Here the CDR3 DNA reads TGTGCCAGCAGCTCCGTCACAGATACGCAGTATTTT. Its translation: CASSSVTDTQYF.

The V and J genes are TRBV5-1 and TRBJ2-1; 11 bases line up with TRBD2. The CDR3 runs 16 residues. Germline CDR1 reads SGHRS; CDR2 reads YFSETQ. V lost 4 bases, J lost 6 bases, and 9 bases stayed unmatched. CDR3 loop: CASSILAGVPSNEQFF. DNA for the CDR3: TGCGCCAGCAGCATACTAGCGGGGGTACCCTCCAATGAGCAGTTCTTC.

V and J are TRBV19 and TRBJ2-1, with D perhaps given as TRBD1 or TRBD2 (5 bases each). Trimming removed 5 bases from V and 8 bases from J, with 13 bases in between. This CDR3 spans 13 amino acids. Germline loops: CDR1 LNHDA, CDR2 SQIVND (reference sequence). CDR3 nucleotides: TGTGCCAGTAGTCCCTGGGGGACGGATGAGCAGTTCTTC. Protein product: CASSPWGTDEQFF. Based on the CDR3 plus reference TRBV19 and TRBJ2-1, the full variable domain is DGGITQSPKYLFRKEGQNVTLSCEQNLNHDAMYWYRQDPGQGLRLIYYSQIVNDFQKGDIAEGYSVSREKKESFPLTVTSAQKNPTAFYLCASSPWGTDEQFFGPGTRLTVL.

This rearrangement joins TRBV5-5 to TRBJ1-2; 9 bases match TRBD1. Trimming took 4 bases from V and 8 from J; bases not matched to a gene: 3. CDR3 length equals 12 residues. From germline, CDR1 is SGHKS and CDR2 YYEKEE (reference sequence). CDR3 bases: TGTGCCAGCAGCCCCACAGGGGGCGGCTACACCTTC. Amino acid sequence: CASSPTGGGYTF.

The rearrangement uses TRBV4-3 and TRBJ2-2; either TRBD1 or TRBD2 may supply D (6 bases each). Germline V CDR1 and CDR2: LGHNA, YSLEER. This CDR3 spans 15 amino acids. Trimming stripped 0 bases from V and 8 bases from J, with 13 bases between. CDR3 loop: CASSQEGGRGGELFF. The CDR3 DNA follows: TGCGCCAGCAGCCAAGAAGGGGGGCGCGGAGGGGAGCTGTTTTTT.

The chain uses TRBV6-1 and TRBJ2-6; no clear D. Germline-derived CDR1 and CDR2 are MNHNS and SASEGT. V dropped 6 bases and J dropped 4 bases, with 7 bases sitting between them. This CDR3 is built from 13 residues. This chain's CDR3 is CASRGSGANVLTF. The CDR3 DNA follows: TGTGCCAGCAGGGGCTCCGGGGCCAACGTCCTGACTTTC.

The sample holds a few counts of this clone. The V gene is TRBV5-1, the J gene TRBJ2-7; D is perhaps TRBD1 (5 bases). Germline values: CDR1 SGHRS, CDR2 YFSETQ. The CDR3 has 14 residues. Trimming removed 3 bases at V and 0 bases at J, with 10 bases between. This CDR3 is CASSSRQSSYEQYF. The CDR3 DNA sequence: TGCGCCAGCAGCTCAAGACAGAGCTCCTACGAGCAGTACTTC.

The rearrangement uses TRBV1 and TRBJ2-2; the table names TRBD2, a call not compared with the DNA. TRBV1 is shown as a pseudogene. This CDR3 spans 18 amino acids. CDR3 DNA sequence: TGCACCAGCAGCCAAGTTTGGAGCGGGGGGCGGGACACCGGGGAGCTGTTTTTT. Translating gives CTSSQVWSGGRDTGELFF.

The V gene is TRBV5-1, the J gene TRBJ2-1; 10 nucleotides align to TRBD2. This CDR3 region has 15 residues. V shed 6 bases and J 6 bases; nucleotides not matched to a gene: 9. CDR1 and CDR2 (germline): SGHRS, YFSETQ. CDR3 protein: CASMWIAGGANEQFF. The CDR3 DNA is TGCGCCAGCATGTGGATAGCGGGAGGAGCCAATGAGCAGTTCTTC.

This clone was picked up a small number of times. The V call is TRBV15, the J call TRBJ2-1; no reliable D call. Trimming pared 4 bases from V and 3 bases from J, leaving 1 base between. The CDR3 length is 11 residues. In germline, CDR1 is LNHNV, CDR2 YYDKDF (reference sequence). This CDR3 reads CATSNYNEQFF. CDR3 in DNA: TGTGCCACCAGCAACTACAATGAGCAGTTCTTC.

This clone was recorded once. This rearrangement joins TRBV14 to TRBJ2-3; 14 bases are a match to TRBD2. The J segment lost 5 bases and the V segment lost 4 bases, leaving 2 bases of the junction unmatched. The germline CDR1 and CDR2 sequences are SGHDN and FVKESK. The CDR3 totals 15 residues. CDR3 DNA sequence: TGTGCCAGCAGCCCGACTAGCGGGGGGGGAGATACGCAGTATTTT. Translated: CASSPTSGGGDTQYF.

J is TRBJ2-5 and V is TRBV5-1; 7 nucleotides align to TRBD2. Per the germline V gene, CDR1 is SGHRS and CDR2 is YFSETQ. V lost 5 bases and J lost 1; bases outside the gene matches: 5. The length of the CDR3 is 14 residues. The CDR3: CASSKRDAQETQYF. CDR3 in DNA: TGCGCCAGCAGTAAGCGGGACGCCCAAGAGACCCAGTACTTC.

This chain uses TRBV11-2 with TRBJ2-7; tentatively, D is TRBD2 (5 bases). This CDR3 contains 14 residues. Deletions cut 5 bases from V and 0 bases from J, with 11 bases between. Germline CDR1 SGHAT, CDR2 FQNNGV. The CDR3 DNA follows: TGTGCCAGCAGCCACCCCACTAGCTCCTACGAGCAGTACTTC. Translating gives CASSHPTSSYEQYF. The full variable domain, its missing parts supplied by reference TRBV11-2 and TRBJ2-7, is EAGVAQSPRYKIIEKRQSVAFWCNPISGHATLYWYQQILGQGPKLLIQFQNNGVVDDSQLPKDRFSAERLKGVDSTLKIQPAKLEDSAVYLCASSHPTSSYEQYFGPGTRLTVT.

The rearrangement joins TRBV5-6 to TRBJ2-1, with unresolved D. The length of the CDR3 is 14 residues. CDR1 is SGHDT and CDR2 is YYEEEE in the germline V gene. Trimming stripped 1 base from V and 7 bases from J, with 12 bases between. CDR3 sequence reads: CASSLRAFNNEQFF. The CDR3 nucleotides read TGTGCCAGCAGCTTGAGGGCTTTTAATAATGAGCAGTTCTTC.

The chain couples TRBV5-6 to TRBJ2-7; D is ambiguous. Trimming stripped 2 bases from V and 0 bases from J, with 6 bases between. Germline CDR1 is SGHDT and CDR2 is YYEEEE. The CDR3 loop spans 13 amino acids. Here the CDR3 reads CASSLQSSYEQYF. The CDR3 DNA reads TGTGCCAGCAGCTTACAGAGCTCCTACGAGCAGTACTTC.

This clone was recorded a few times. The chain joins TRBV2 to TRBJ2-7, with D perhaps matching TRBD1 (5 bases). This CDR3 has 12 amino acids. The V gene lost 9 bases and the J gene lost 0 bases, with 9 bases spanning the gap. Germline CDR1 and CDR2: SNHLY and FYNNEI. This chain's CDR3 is CASLDNSYEQYF. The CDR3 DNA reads TGTGCCAGTTTGGACAACTCCTACGAGCAGTACTTC. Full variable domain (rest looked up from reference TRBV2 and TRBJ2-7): EPEVTQTPSHQVTQMGQEVILRCVPISNHLYFYWYRQILGQKVEFLVSFYNNEISEKSEIFDDQFSVERPDGSNFTLKIRSTKLEDSAMYFCASLDNSYEQYFGPGTRLTVT.

DNA of the CDR3: TGTGCCAGCAGCGGGGAAAGGAGTTTGGACCTTAGGCTCCAGCATTTT. Amino acids: CASSGERSLDLRLQHF. This chain links TRBV7-9 with TRBJ1-5; D is undetermined. The CDR3 sequence is 16 residues long. The V end lost 5 bases, the J end lost 12 bases, and 26 bases lay between the germline ends. The germline gives CDR1 SEHNR, CDR2 FQNEAQ (reference sequence).